Presented here are 19 T cell receptor beta chains from one specimen sequenced in a study of blood T cell repertoires in COVID-19. The method was immunoSEQ multiplex PCR; TCRdb's version includes in-frame clones alone and lacks a portion of them. Seen here are about 210,000 clones, around 84% observed once, and the top ten hold over 10%. The sequencing sample was made of peripheral blood. These receptors were taken from a human donor in a cohort sampled during active COVID-19.

The chain is built from TRBV6-5 and TRBJ1-3; D uncertain. Between the trimmed V and J ends, which lost 8 bases and 0 bases, there was a span of 8 bases. Per the germline V gene, CDR1 is MNHEY and CDR2 is SVGAGI. This CDR3 has 13 amino acids. CDR3 DNA: TGTGCCAGCGGGAGGCTCTCTGGAAACACCATATATTTT. This translates into CASGRLSGNTIYF.

The chain is built from TRBV7-8 and TRBJ2-3; D ambiguous. Germline V CDR1 and CDR2: SGHVS, FQNEAQ. Between the trimmed V and J ends, which lost 6 bases and 3 bases, there was a span of 13 bases. The CDR3 length is 14 residues. The CDR3 loop reads CASSPARTTDTQYF. The CDR3, as DNA: TGTGCCAGCAGTCCCGCGAGAACGACAGATACGCAGTATTTT.

J is TRBJ2-7 and V is TRBV2; D remains unclear. CDR1 SNHLY and CDR2 FYNNEI come from the germline V gene. V was trimmed by 4 bases and J by 2 bases, leaving 3 bases between them. This CDR3 region has 11 residues. Here the CDR3 reads CASSGAYEQYF. CDR3 nucleotide sequence: TGTGCCAGCAGTGGCGCCTACGAGCAGTACTTC.

The V and J genes are TRBV24-1 and TRBJ2-1; D possibly corresponds to TRBD2 (5 bases). CDR1 and CDR2 (germline): KGHDR, SFDVKD. With 6 bases removed from V and 5 bases from J, the gap between germline ends came to 16 bases. This CDR3 region has 15 residues. CDR3 amino acids: CATSTALLANNEQFF. In DNA form, the CDR3 reads TGTGCCACCAGTACAGCCCTCCTAGCTAACAATGAGCAGTTCTTC.

This clone was counted only a few times. V and J are TRBV19 and TRBJ1-5, with 7 bases lining up with TRBD1. The length of the CDR3 is 15 residues. CDR1 is LNHDA, CDR2 SQIVND, per germline (reference sequence). With 3 bases clipped from V and 5 bases from J, the junction kept 7 bases outside the gene matches. CDR3 loop: CASSIQGGADQPQHF. DNA of the CDR3: TGTGCCAGTAGTATCCAAGGGGGCGCGGATCAGCCCCAGCATTTT.

The chain has TRBV18 and TRBJ1-5, with a weak D call TRBD1 (5 bases). The CDR3 is 15 amino acids. The V gene lost 5 bases and the J gene lost 0 bases, with 11 bases spanning the gap. CDR1 is KGHSH and CDR2 is LQKENI in the germline V gene. CDR3 protein: CASSAGLNSNQPQHF. In DNA form, the CDR3 reads TGTGCCAGCTCAGCGGGACTTAATAGCAATCAGCCCCAGCATTTT.

The chain links TRBV7-8 to TRBJ1-2; 8 bases align to TRBD1. Losses at the gene ends were 5 bases for V and 4 bases for J; bases not matched to a gene: 9. Germline CDR1 is SGHVS and CDR2 is FQNEAQ. The CDR3 sequence is 15 residues long. CDR3 region: CASSTSGGGGYGYTF. The CDR3 region has the DNA TGTGCCAGCAGCACCTCAGGGGGCGGCGGCTATGGCTACACCTTC.

V gene TRBV2 combines with J gene TRBJ1-5; D unclear. The CDR3 runs to 14 residues. The germline V gene encodes CDR1 SNHLY and CDR2 FYNNEI. Trimming pared 7 bases from V and 0 bases from J, leaving 10 bases between. CDR3 sequence: CASMAATSNQPQHF. Here the CDR3 DNA reads TGTGCCAGCATGGCGGCTACTAGCAATCAGCCCCAGCATTTT.

The chain links TRBV3-1 (or the pseudogene TRBV3-2) to TRBJ2-4; TRBD2 might be the D (6 bases). The V gene's germline CDR1 is LGHDT and CDR2 YNNKEL (reference sequence). V shed 3 bases and J shed 4 bases, with 13 bases lying between them. The CDR3 spans 15 residues. The CDR3 DNA follows: TGTGCCAGCAGCCACGGGGGAGCCAAGAAAAACATTCAGTACTTC. Its protein product is CASSHGGAKKNIQYF.

The chain joins TRBV7-6 to TRBJ2-3, with D possibly being TRBD1 (6 bases). From germline, CDR1 is SGHVS and CDR2 FNYEAQ. The CDR3 has 14 amino acids. Deletions cut 5 bases from V and 2 bases from J, with 11 bases between. The CDR3 spells CASSPQGFTDTQYF. As DNA, the CDR3 is TGTGCCAGCAGCCCACAGGGTTTCACAGATACGCAGTATTTT.

The gene calls are TRBV5-1 and TRBJ1-1; 8 bases agree with TRBD1. The junction had 1 base not matched to a gene; V was cut back by 0 bases and J by 0 bases. The CDR3 sequence is 15 residues long. Germline CDR1 SGHRS, CDR2 YFSETQ. CDR3 region: CASSLEQGVNTEAFF. The CDR3 DNA is TGCGCCAGCAGCTTGGAACAGGGGGTGAACACTGAAGCTTTCTTT. Full variable domain (remainder filled in from reference TRBV5-1 and TRBJ1-1): KAGVTQTPRYLIKTRGQQVTLSCSPISGHRSVSWYQQTPGQGLQFLFEYFSETQRNKGNFPGRFSGRQFSNSRSEMNVSTLELGDSALYLCASSLEQGVNTEAFFGQGTRLTVV.

This clone was found many times. This chain connects TRBV28 to TRBJ1-1, with D possibly matching TRBD1 (5 bases). The CDR3 sequence is 12 residues long. From germline, CDR1 is MDHEN and CDR2 SYDVKM. The V end was cut by 8 bases, the J end by 12 bases, with 19 bases between. The CDR3: CASWIRGRATFF. For the CDR3, the DNA is TGTGCCAGCTGGATTAGGGGCCGGGCAACTTTCTTT.

The genes are TRBV9 and TRBJ2-1, with 10 bases matching TRBD2. CDR3 length: 18 amino acids. V lost 0 bases to trimming and J lost 10 bases; unmatched junction nucleotides: 16. Per germline, CDR1 SGDLS and CDR2 YYNGEE. CDR3 nucleotides: TGTGCCAGCAGCGTAGCGCCCTATCCAGCGGGGGGGCCTGAGGAGCAGTTCTTC. Translation gives CASSVAPYPAGGPEEQFF.

This chain joins TRBV7-7 and TRBJ1-6; no reliable D call. This CDR3 comprises 13 residues. Looked up from germline, CDR1 is SSHAT and CDR2 is FNYEAQ (reference sequence). For the CDR3, the DNA is TGTCCGACTACAAGCTCCTTGGGGTTCCCCCTCCACTTT. Translated: CPTTSSLGFPLHF.

This chain connects TRBV7-2 to TRBJ1-2, with D possibly matching TRBD1 (5 bases). Germline V CDR1 and CDR2: SGHTA, FQGNSA. The CDR3 sequence is 15 residues long. Trimming cost V 1 base and J 7 bases, with 16 bases left between them. The chain's CDR3 is CASSLVRTRRGGYTF. The CDR3 DNA reads TGTGCCAGCAGCTTAGTCAGGACACGCCGCGGTGGCTACACCTTC.

The chain has TRBV5-1 and TRBJ2-7; 7 nucleotides match TRBD1. With 3 bases clipped from V and 2 bases from J, the junction kept 5 bases outside the gene matches. This CDR3 spans 14 amino acids. Per the germline V gene, CDR1 is SGHRS and CDR2 is YFSETQ. The CDR3 spells CASSSEGATYEQYF. As DNA, the CDR3 is TGCGCCAGCAGCTCCGAGGGGGCCACCTACGAGCAGTACTTC.

This clone was seen a single time. CDR3 DNA sequence: TGTGCCAGCAGCTTATTGACAGTCGGTGGAAACACCATATATTTT. Residues: CASSLLTVGGNTIYF. V usage is TRBV11-2 and J usage is TRBJ1-3, with a possible D match to TRBD1 (5 bases). Trimming cost V 2 bases and J 3 bases, with 11 bases left between them. Per germline, CDR1 SGHAT and CDR2 FQNNGV. The CDR3 consists of 15 residues.

This rearrangement joins TRBV19 to TRBJ2-5; TRBD2 might be the D (5 bases). The CDR3 consists of 16 residues. Germline V gives CDR1 LNHDA, CDR2 SQIVND (reference sequence). Between the trimmed V and J ends, which lost 4 bases and 2 bases, there was a span of 17 bases. The CDR3 loop reads CASSTISAGVQETQYF. The CDR3 nucleotides read TGTGCCAGTAGTACAATCTCCGCGGGCGTACAAGAGACCCAGTACTTC.

This chain uses TRBV19 with TRBJ2-5; D possibly corresponds to TRBD1 (5 bases). Germline CDR1 LNHDA, CDR2 SQIVND (reference sequence). This CDR3 has 13 residues. Trimming pared 3 bases from V and 2 bases from J, leaving 7 bases between. CDR3 sequence (DNA): TGTGCCAGTAGTATTTCAGGGCAAGAGACCCAGTACTTC. Protein: CASSISGQETQYF.